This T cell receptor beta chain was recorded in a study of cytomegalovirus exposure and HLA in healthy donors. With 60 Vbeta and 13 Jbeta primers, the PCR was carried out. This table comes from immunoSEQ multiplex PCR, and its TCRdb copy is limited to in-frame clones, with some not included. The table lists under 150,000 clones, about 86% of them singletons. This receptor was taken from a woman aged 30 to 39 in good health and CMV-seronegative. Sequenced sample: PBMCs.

The CDR3 is CASNPRTGLFEAFF. The CDR3, as DNA: TGTGCCAGCAACCCCAGGACAGGGCTTTTTGAAGCTTTCTTT. The chain links TRBV2 to TRBJ1-1; 8 positions match TRBD1. CDR1 is SNHLY, CDR2 FYNNEI, per germline. Trimming removed 7 bases from V and 7 bases from J; junction bases left unmatched: 11. The CDR3 extends over 14 amino acids.